This record covers a single TCR beta chain. Its recognized antigen is unknown. The record has no base qualities; no much larger clone is one base away. In total, fewer than 750 healthy bone marrow donors made up the cohort. Cohort members were all nominally healthy when sampled, although unrecorded immune exposures were likely present. The donor tested CMV seropositive and was one of the 289 seropositive cohort members. Every donor gave a peripheral blood sample, and the peripheral blood mononuclear cells from that sample were used for TCR beta sequencing. The Qiagen DNeasy Blood Extraction Kit was used to extract genomic DNA from the blood cell samples. The sample belongs to a study of cytomegalovirus exposure and HLA in healthy donors (dated by TCRdb to about 2017). Regarding the complete study: An earlier analysis of roughly 500 of the donors reported roughly 270 Gb of sequence data and roughly 100 million unique TCR beta sequences from 190 million or so T cells. An early release that covered about 600 HLA-typed donors contained approximately 300 gigabases of sequencing data and about 93 million unique TCR sequences. Among the roughly 390 genotyped donors, around 81% belonged to the genetic ancestry cluster associated with self-reported Caucasian donors. The aim of the study was to test whether cataloging public T cell receptors could identify signatures of past pathogen exposure. The T cell repertoires of 666 subjects were profiled by immunosequencing and related to cytomegalovirus serostatus. A separate validation cohort of more than 100 different subjects was used in addition to the approximately 700-subject first cohort. To predict cytomegalovirus infection status, the study combined high-throughput TCR immunosequencing, statistical association of individual TCRs with disease status, and machine learning. A later analysis re-examined previously published TCR beta repertoires from roughly 720 donors and added high-resolution HLA genotyping to investigate patterns of TCR occurrence. The later analysis used no new phenotypic data to find candidate immune exposures, relying instead on TCR beta sequences and their occurrence across donors. To decide whether each TCR beta V gene segment behaved as functional or pseudogenic, an earlier analysis of approximately 600 of the donors relied on high-throughput TCR beta sequencing. Alongside the repertoire data, information on donor age, sex, ethnicity and CMV serostatus was compiled. In a later genetic analysis, genome-wide SNP genotypes for about 60% of the 666 donors were used, and that subset was treated as a discovery cohort. Every discovery cohort repertoire had been produced on one sequencing platform. Class I and class II HLA loci were covered by the typing at four-digit resolution. Typing coverage differed by locus: A, B, C, DRB1 and DQB1 were typed in about 620-640 donors, DQA1 in roughly 510, DPA1 in 600 to 610, and DPB1 in around 440. Four to six DR-DQ haplotypes were handled as single units for association and clustering, since linkage in the cohort was strong. Across some 400 genotyped donors of the cohort, an average of approximately 220,000 unique TCR beta nucleotide sequences per donor were sequenced, and around 20% of those sequences were non-productive. Beyond this particular receptor, the publication reports: In an earlier analysis of about 600 of the donors, most TCR beta V segments appeared in productive rearrangements about 87% or about 30% of the time, broadly matching IMGT annotations. Presence/absence analyses assumed roughly uniform sequencing depth across donors, an assumption that may not hold. It was suggested by the authors that the approach could potentially be generalized to other disease states and immunological phenotypes. A further reported finding was that TCR beta sequences accurately predicted the HLA-A and HLA-B alleles for most subjects in the first cohort. Strong co-occurrence of HLA alleles, especially DR and DQ, made assigning TCR associations to individual alleles difficult. A total of 164 TCR beta chains were listed by the study as associated with cytomegalovirus. Most TCR sequences were seen in very few donors, while some public TCRs were found in many individuals. A later genetic analysis associated a missense DCLRE1C variant with V-gene and J-gene trimming of TCR beta chains, and an independent cohort replicated the association. About 17 rarely observed V segments, including chromosome 9 orphons, were excluded from the earlier analysis of several hundred of the donors because counts were too low. In both the original and validation cohorts, the classifier was reported to diagnose cytomegalovirus status with high specificity and sensitivity. CMV serostatus was the only immune exposure information available for the cohort. Because HLA typing was missing for some donors at each locus, association tests included only the typed subset. According to a later analysis, most CMV-associated TCR beta chains appeared to be HLA-restricted, and the HLA associations seemed to be driven largely by CMV exposure. This cohort had only TCR beta chains sequenced, and the lack of alpha or paired-chain data limited which features could be detected. Some IMGT-functional V segments, including TRBV6-2 and TRBV6-3, could not be distinguished by the 87-base-pair reads and were therefore excluded. A cluster of highly shared sequence variants was judged likely to be a technical artifact of the sequencing pipeline. In vitro tests confirmed that a few of the cytomegalovirus-associated TCR beta chains recognize cytomegalovirus antigens. A later analysis found that TCR association rates varied across HLA loci, with DRB1 alleles showing the most associated TCRs and HLA-C alleles the fewest. A later analysis associated around 16,000 TCR beta sequences with specific HLA alleles at a false discovery rate of 0.05. Linkage disequilibrium might explain the correlated functional status among segregating V segments, but an unknown experimental factor could not be excluded. A later analysis found that HLA-associated TCR beta chains were more clonally expanded and had lower generation probabilities than equally common non-associated chains. According to a later genetic analysis, donors in an Asian-associated ancestry cluster had fewer N-insertions in productive TCRs than the roughly 670-donor mean. A later analysis reported that several top co-occurrence clusters appeared linked to parvovirus B19, influenza, CMV and Epstein-Barr virus.

To prepare the library, the immunoSEQ multiplex PCR assay was applied. The multiplex PCR relied on a mix of 60 forward primers for TCR Vbeta segments and 13 reverse primers for TCR Jbeta segments. Amplification of the CDR3 region of rearranged TCR beta genes was performed with a multiplex PCR assay on genomic DNA. Amplified TCR beta libraries were sequenced as 87-base-pair reads on the Illumina HiSeq System. Turning to the authors' computational methods: In a later analysis, approximately 74 million unique TCR beta chains were counted across the 650 to 750 repertoires, and around 10 million of these chains were shared by at least two donors. A nearest-neighbor algorithm error-corrected the raw reads and collapsed the reads into unique sequences, merging closely related sequences to remove PCR and sequencing errors. Alignment of CDR3 sequences to IMGT reference sequences was used to assign V, D and J gene segments. Each retained sequence needed at least a six-nucleotide match to both a V gene segment and a J gene segment. A rearrangement was called productive if the CDR3 had no stop codons and remained in frame with V and J, and every other rearrangement was called non-productive. CDR3 was defined by IMGT convention, running from the second conserved V-encoded cysteine to the conserved J-encoded phenylalanine. Sequences without an unambiguous match to a single V gene segment were excluded from the earlier analysis of about 600 of the donors. In an earlier analysis of several hundred of the donors, a V segment was called functional when productive rearrangements were above 56.7%, and segregating when the standard deviation between donors exceeded 5%. A statistical classification framework was built to diagnose cytomegalovirus status from the catalog of TCR beta chain sequences. In a later analysis, V and J genes were assigned by comparing TCR nucleotide sequences against IMGT/GENE-DB human TR gene sequences. The TCRdist pipeline was used in a later analysis to assign CDR3 sequences and most-parsimonious VDJ recombination scenarios. In a later analysis, each TCR beta chain was defined by its CDR3 amino acid sequence together with its V-gene family, and reads lacking a unique V-gene family were excluded. A later analysis removed 450 to 600 highly shared, low-generation-probability nucleotide sequences to deal with suspected cross-contamination and a sequencing artifact. In a later analysis, a clonal expansion index was calculated for each public chain from normalized within-repertoire ranks of inferred template counts. A later analysis computed generation probabilities with a VDJ recombination model fitted to out-of-frame rearrangements, and checked the results against IGoR. Hypergeometric tests were used in a later analysis to score TCR-TCR, TCR-HLA and TCR-CMV co-occurrence, with a repertoire-size bias correction applied to the TCR pairs. To estimate false discovery rates, a later analysis permuted the HLA or CMV assignments 20 times. A later analysis grouped co-occurring TCRs with DBSCAN, adding TCRdist sequence similarity when clustering within HLA-allele-positive subsets. For co-occurrence clustering, repertoires with fewer than 30,000 or more than 120,000 public chains were excluded, along with five repertoires with anomalous nucleotide sharing. TCRdb took over this immuneACCESS table, retaining in-frame rearrangements with V and J assigned. Such tables are incomplete; in checked studies, under half of the missing clones stem from an unresolved V gene, and the remainder is unexplained. V, J and clone size were drawn from that table, and D and trimming were deduced from the DNA. The sample data list about 160,000 clones, and 60% to 80% of these were observed just once. Of the sample, 8.5% to 10% is held by the ten largest clones.

Per the germline V gene, SGHAT is the CDR1 and FQNNGV is the CDR2. CDR3 length: 16 amino acids, cysteine to phenylalanine. The only DNA kept is the CDR3, 48 bases in frame from the first base. V ends up 4 bases short and J 7 bases short, with an unmatched junction base count of 7. The rearrangement joined TRBV11-2 to TRBJ2-1; 13 of the junction bases match TRBD2. Sequencing was performed on PBMCs. The clonotype originates from a young man in good health and CMV-seropositive. The bases read TGTGCCAGCAGCTCAGGACTAGCGGGGGTAGGGAATGAGCAGTTCTTC. It codes for CASSSGLAGVGNEQFF.